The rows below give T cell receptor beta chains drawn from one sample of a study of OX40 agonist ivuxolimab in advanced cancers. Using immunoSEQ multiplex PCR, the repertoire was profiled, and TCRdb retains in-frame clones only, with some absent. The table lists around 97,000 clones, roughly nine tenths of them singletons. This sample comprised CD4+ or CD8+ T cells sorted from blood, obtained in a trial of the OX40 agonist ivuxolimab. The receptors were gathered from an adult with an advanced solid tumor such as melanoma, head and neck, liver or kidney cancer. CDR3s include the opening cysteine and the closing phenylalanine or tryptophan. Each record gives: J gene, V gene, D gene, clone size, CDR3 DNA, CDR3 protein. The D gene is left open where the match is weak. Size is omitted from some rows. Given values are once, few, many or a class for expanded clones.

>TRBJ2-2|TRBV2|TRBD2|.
TGTGCAAGTTCTTGGGGCGGGAGTAACACCGGGGAGCTGTTTTTT
CASSWGGSNTGELFF
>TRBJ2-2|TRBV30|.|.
TGTGCCTGGAGCCCGGCGGGGATCGGGGAGCTGTTTTTT
CAWSPAGIGELFF
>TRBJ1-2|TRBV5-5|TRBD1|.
TGTGCCAGCAGGTTAAACAGGGGGATAATGAATGGCTACACCTTC
CASRLNRGIMNGYTF
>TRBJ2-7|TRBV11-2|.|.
TGTGCCAGCAGACCCTCAGGCACCTACGAGCAGTACTTC
CASRPSGTYEQYF
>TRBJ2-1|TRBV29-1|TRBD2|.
TGCAGCGTTCGGACTAGCGGGAGAAGGGAGCAGTTCTTC
CSVRTSGRREQFF
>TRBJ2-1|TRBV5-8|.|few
TGTGCCAGCAGCTTGGGAGGGGGCTCCTACAATGAGCAGTTCTTC
CASSLGGGSYNEQFF
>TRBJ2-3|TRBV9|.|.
TGTGCCAGCGCAGCGGTGAGCACAGATACGCAGTATTTT
CASAAVSTDTQYF
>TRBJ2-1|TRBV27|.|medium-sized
TGTGCCAGCAGTTTGGGGGGCCCCAATGAGCAGTTCTTC
CASSLGGPNEQFF
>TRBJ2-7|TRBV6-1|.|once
TGTGCCAGCAGTGCCTTAGGTCCCGGTGCGGCCTACGAGCAGTACTTC
CASSALGPGAAYEQYF
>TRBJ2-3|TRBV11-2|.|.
TGTGCCAGCTCTGGGAGGAATACGCAGTATTTT
CASSGRNTQYF
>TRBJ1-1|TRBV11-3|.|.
TGTGCCAGCAGCTTAATCGGTGGTAACACTGAAGCTTTCTTT
CASSLIGGNTEAFF
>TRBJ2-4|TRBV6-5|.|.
TGTGCCAGCAGTACCAATCTCGCCAAAAACATTCAGTACTTC
CASSTNLAKNIQYF
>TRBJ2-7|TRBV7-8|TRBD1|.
TGTGCCAGCAGCCAACCGGACAGGCCAGGATTTTACGAGCAGTACTTC
CASSQPDRPGFYEQYF
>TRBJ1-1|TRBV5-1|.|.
TGCGCCAGCAGCTTTCTTCCGCTAGGGAACACTGAAGCTTTCTTT
CASSFLPLGNTEAFF
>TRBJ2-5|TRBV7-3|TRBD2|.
TGTGCCAGCAGCTTAAACGGGGGGTACCAAGAGACCCAGTACTTC
CASSLNGGYQETQYF
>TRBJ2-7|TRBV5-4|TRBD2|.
TGTGCCAGCAGCGGTAGACTAGCGGGGGGTCCCTCCTACGAGCAGTACTTC
CASSGRLAGGPSYEQYF
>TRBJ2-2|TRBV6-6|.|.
TGTGCCAGCCTCGTCAACAGGAGAGCGAACACCGGGGAGCTGTTTTTT
CASLVNRRANTGELFF
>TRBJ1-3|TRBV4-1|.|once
TGCGCCAGCAGCCAAGAGACGGGATCAGGAAACACCATATATTTT
CASSQETGSGNTIYF
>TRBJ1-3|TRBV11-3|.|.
TGTGCCAGCAGCTCAGGATACTCTGGAAACACCATATATTTT
CASSSGYSGNTIYF
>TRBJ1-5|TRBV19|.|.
TGTGCCACCAAGAGTAGCAATCAGCCCCAGCATTTT
CATKSSNQPQHF
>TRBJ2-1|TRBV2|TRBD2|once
TGTGCCAGCAGCACGAGACTAGCGGGAGTTTCTGAGCAGTTCTTC
CASSTRLAGVSEQFF
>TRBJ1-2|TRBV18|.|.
TGTGCCAGCTCCCTCGGGGGGCGCGACTATGGCTACACCTTC
CASSLGGRDYGYTF
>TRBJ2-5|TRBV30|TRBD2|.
TGTGCCTGGAGTGGTTATGGGACTAGCGGGGGGGCCAGTAGATACGAGACCCAGTACTTC
CAWSGYGTSGGASRYETQYF
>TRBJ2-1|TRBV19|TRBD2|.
TGTGCCAGTAGTGCCTCAGCGGGGGCTTTCGATGAGCAGTTCTTC
CASSASAGAFDEQFF
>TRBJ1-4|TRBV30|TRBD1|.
TGTGCCTGGAGATCGGCAGGGGGCGGTGAAAAACTGTTTTTT
CAWRSAGGGEKLFF
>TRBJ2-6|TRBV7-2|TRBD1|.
TGTGCCAGCAGCTTATCCCAGGGGGACTCTGGGGCCAACGTCCTGACTTTC
CASSLSQGDSGANVLTF
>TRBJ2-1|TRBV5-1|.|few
TGCGCCAGCAGGTTGTCAGGGGATTACAATGAGCAGTTCTTC
CASRLSGDYNEQFF
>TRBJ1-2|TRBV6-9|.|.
TGTGCCAGCAGAGGACGCGCCGAGGTTGGCTACACCTTC
CASRGRAEVGYTF
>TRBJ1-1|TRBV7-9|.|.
TGTGCCAGCAGCCTAAATCGACAGGACACTGAAGCTTTCTTT
CASSLNRQDTEAFF
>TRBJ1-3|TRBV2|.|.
TGTGCCAGCAGGGCAACAGGACGTGGAGGGGGAAACACCATATATTTT
CASRATGRGGGNTIYF
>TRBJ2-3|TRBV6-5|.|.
TGTGCCAGCAGTTCTGCGGCAGATACGCAGTATTTT
CASSSAADTQYF
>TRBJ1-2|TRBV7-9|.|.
TGTGCCACCGGGGAGTTTGGCTACACCTTC
CATGEFGYTF
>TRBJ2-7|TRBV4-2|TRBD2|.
TGTGCCAGCAGCCAAGGAAATAGCGGGACCTACGAGCAGTACTTC
CASSQGNSGTYEQYF
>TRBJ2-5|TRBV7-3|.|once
TGTGCCAGCAGCTTAACAGCCCAAGAGACCCAGTACTTC
CASSLTAQETQYF
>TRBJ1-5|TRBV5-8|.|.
TGTGCCAGCAGCTTAAAGGTTCGGACAGCTTATAGCAATCAGCCCCAGCATTTT
CASSLKVRTAYSNQPQHF
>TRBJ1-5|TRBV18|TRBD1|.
TGTGCCAGCGACGAGGACAGGGGCAATCAGCCCCAGCATTTT
CASDEDRGNQPQHF
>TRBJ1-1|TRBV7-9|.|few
TGTGCCAGCAGCCGCAGGATCCTTGCTTTCTTT
CASSRRILAFF
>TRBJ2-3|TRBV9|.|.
TGTGCCAGCAGCGTAGGGGGTAGCGCAGATACGCAGTATTTT
CASSVGGSADTQYF
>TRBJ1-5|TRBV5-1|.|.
TGCGCCAGCAGGACAGATAGCAATCAGCCCCAGCATTTT
CASRTDSNQPQHF
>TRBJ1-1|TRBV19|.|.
TGTGCCAGTAGTTGGGCGGGACAACTGAACACTGAAGCTTTCTTT
CASSWAGQLNTEAFF
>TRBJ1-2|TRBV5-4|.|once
TGTGCCAGCAGGATGTCAGGGTTGGGTGGCTACACCTTC
CASRMSGLGGYTF
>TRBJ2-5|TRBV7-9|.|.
TGTGCCAGCAGTATGGGGGCGAGGGAGACCCAGTACTTC
CASSMGARETQYF
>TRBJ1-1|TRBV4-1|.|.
TGCGCCAGCAGCCTCCCGGGGAGGAACACTGAAGCTTTCTTT
CASSLPGRNTEAFF